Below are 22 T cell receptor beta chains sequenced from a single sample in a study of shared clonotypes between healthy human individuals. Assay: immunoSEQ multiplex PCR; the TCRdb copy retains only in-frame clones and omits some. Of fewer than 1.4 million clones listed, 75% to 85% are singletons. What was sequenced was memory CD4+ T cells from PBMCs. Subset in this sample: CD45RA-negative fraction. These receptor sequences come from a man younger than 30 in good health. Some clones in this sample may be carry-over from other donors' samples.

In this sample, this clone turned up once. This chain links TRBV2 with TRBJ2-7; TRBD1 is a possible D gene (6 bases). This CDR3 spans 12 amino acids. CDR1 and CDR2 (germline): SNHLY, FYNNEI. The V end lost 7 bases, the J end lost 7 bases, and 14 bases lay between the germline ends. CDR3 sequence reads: CASTNRVREQYF. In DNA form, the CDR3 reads TGTGCCAGCACCAACAGGGTACGGGAGCAGTACTTC.

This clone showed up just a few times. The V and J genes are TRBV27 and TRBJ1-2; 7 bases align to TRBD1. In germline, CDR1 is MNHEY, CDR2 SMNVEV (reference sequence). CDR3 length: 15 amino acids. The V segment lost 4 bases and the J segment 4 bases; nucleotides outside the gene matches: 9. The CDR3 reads CASSSAPGQAYGYTF. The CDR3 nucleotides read TGTGCCAGCAGTTCAGCCCCCGGACAGGCCTATGGCTACACCTTC.

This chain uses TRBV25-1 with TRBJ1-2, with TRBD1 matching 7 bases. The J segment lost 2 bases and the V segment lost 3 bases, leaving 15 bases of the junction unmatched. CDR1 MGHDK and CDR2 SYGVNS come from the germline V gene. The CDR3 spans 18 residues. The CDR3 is CASSDLPGTAGRNYGYTF. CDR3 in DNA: TGTGCCAGCAGTGACTTACCCGGGACAGCGGGTCGAAACTATGGCTACACCTTC.

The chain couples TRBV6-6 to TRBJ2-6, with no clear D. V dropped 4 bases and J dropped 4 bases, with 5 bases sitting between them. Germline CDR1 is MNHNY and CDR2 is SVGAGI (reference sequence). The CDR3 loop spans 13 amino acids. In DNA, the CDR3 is TGTGCCAGCAGTTCGTGGGGGGCCAACGTCCTGACTTTC. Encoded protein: CASSSWGANVLTF.

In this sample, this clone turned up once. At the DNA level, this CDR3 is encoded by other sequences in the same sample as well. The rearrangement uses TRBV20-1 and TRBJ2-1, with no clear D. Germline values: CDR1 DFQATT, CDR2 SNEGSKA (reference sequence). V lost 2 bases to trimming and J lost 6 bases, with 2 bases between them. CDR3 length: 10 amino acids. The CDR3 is CSARRNEQFF. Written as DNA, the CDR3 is TGCAGTGCTAGACGCAATGAGCAGTTCTTC.

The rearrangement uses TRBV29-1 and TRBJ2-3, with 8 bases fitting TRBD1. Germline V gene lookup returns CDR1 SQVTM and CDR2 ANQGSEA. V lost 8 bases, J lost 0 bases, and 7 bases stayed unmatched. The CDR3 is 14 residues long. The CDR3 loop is CSYERTGSTDTQYF. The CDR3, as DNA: TGCAGCTATGAGCGGACAGGGAGCACAGATACGCAGTATTTT.

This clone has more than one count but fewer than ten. The CDR3 here is CASTRANNEKLFF. In nucleotides, the CDR3 is TGTGCCAGCACACGGGCTAATAATGAAAAACTGTTTTTT. The chain couples TRBV7-2 to TRBJ1-4; no clear D gene. The CDR3 consists of 13 residues. Germline CDR1 is SGHTA and CDR2 is FQGNSA. V dropped 7 bases and J dropped 4 bases, with 10 bases sitting between them.

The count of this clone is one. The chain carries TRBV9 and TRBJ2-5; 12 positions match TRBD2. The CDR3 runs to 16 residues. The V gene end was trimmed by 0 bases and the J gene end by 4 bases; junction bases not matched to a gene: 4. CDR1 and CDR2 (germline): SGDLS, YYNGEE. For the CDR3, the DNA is TGTGCCAGCAGCGTAGGGTTACTAGCGGGAGGAGAGACCCAGTACTTC. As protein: CASSVGLLAGGETQYF.

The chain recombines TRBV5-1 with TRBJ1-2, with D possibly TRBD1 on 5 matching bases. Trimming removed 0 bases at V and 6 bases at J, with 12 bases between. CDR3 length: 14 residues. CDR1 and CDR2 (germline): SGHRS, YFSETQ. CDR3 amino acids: CASSLDGGGNGYTF. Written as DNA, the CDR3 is TGCGCCAGCAGCTTGGACGGGGGAGGTAATGGCTACACCTTC.

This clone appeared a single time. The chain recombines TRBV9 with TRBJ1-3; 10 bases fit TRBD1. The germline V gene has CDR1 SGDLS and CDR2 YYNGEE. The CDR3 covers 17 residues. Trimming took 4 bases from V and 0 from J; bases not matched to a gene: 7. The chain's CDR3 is CASSLTWTGGSGNTIYF. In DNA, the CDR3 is TGTGCCAGCAGCCTAACCTGGACAGGGGGCTCTGGAAACACCATATATTTT.

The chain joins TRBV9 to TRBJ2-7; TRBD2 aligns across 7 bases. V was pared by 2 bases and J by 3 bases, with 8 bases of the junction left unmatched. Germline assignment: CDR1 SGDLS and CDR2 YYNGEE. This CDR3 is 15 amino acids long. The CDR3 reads CASSVKAGELYEQYF. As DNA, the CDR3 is TGTGCCAGCAGCGTCAAGGCGGGAGAACTCTACGAGCAGTACTTC.

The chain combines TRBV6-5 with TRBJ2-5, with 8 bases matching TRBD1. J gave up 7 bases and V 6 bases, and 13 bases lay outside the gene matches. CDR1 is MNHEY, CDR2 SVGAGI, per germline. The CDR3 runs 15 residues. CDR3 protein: CASRLSRGLVGTQYF. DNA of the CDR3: TGTGCCAGCAGATTATCCAGGGGGCTGGTAGGGACCCAGTACTTC.

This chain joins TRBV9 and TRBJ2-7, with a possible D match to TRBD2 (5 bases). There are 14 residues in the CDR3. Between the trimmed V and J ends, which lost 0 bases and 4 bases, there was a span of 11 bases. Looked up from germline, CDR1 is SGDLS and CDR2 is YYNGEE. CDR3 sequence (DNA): TGTGCCAGCAGCGTAGAAGGCGGAGGATACGAGCAGTACTTC. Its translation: CASSVEGGGYEQYF.

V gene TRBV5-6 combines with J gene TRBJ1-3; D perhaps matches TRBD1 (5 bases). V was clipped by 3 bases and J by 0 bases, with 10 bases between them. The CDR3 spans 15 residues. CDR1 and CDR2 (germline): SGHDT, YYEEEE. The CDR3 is CASSYRRPSGNTIYF. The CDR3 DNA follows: TGTGCCAGCAGCTACAGGCGCCCCTCTGGAAACACCATATATTTT. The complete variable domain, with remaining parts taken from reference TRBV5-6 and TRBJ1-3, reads DAGVTQSPTHLIKTRGQQVTLRCSPKSGHDTVSWYQQALGQGPQFIFQYYEEEERQRGNFPDRFSGHQFPNYSSELNVNALLLGDSALYLCASSYRRPSGNTIYFGEGSWLTVV.

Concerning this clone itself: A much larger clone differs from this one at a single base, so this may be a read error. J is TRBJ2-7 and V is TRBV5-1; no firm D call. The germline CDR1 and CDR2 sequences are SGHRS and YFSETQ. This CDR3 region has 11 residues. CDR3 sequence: CASSVTYGQYF. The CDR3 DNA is TGCGCCAGCAGCGTGACCTACGGGCAGTACTTC.

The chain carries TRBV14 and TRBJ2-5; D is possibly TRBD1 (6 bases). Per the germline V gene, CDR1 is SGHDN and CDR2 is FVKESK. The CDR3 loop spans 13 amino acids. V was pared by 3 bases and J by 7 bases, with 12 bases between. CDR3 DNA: TGTGCCAGCAGCCAGCCAGGGGTGGGGACCCAGTACTTC. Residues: CASSQPGVGTQYF.

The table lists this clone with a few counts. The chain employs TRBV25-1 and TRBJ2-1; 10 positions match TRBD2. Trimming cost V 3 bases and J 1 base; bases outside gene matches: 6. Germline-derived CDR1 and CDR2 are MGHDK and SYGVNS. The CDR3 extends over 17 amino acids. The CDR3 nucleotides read TGTGCCAGCAGTGATACTAGCGGGACGGGATCCTACAATGAGCAGTTCTTC. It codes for CASSDTSGTGSYNEQFF.

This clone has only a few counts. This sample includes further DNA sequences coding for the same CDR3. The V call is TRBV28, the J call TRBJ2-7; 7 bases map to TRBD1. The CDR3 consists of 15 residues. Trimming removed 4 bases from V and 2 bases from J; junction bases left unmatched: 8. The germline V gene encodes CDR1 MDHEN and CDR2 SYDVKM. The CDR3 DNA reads TGTGCCAGCAGTTCTCCAGGGACAGTACCCTACGAGCAGTACTTC. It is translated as CASSSPGTVPYEQYF.

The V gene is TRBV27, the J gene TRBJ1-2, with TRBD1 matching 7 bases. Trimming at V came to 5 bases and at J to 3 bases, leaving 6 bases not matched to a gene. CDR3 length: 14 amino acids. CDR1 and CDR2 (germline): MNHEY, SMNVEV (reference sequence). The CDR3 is CASSRQGPYYGYTF. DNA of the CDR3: TGTGCCAGCAGTCGACAGGGACCCTACTATGGCTACACCTTC.

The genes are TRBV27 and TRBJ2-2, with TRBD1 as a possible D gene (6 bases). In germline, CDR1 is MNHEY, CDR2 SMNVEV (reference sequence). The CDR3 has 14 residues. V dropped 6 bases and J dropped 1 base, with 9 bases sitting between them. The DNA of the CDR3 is TGTGCCAGCAGAAAAGGGGGGAACACCGGGGAGCTGTTTTTT. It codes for CASRKGGNTGELFF.

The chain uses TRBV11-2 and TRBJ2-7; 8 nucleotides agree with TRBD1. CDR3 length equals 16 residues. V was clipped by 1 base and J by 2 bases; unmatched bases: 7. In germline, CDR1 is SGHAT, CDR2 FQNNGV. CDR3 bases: TGTGCCAGCAGCTTAGTAACAGGGGGATCCCCCTACGAGCAGTACTTC. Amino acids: CASSLVTGGSPYEQYF. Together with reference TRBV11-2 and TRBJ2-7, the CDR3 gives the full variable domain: EAGVAQSPRYKIIEKRQSVAFWCNPISGHATLYWYQQILGQGPKLLIQFQNNGVVDDSQLPKDRFSAERLKGVDSTLKIQPAKLEDSAVYLCASSLVTGGSPYEQYFGPGTRLTVT.

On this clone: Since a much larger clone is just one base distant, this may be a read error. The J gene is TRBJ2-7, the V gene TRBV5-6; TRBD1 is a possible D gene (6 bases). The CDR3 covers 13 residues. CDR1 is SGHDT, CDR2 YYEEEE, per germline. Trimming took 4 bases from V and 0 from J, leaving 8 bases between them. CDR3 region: CASSRDTSYEQYF. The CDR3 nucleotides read TGTGCCAGCAGCCGGGACACCTCCTACGAGCAGTACTTC.